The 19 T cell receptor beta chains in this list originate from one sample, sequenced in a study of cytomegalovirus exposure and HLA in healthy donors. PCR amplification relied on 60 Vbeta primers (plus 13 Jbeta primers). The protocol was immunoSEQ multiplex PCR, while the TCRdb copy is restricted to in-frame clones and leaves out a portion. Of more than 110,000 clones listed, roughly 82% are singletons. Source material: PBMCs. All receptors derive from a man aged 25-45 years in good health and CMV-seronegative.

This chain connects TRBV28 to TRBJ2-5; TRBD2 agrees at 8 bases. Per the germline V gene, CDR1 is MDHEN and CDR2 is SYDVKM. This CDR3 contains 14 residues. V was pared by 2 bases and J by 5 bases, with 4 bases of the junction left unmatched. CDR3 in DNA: TGTGCCAGCAGTTTAAGGCCGGGGGGGGAGACCCAGTACTTC. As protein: CASSLRPGGETQYF.

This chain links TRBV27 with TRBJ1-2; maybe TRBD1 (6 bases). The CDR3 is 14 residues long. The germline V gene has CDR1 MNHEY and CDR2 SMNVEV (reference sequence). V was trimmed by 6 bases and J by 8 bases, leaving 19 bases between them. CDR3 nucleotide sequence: TGTGCCAGCAGCCAAGGGACGTTAGGGGGAGGCTACACCTTC. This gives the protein CASSQGTLGGGYTF.

This CDR3 is CASTRQDSGELFF. CDR3 in DNA: TGTGCCAGCACGAGGCAGGACAGCGGGGAGCTGTTTTTT. The chain links TRBV6-5 to TRBJ2-2; a weak D match, TRBD1 (6 bases). Trimming left V 7 bases short and J 7 bases short, with 13 bases between. This CDR3 is built from 13 residues. CDR1 is MNHEY, CDR2 SVGAGI, per germline.

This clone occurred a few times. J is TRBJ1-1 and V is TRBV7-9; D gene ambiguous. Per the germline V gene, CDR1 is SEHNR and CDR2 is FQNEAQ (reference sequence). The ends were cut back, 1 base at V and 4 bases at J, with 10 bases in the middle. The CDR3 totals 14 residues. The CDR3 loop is CASSLGGMGTEAFF. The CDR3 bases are TGTGCCAGCAGCTTAGGCGGGATGGGCACTGAAGCTTTCTTT.

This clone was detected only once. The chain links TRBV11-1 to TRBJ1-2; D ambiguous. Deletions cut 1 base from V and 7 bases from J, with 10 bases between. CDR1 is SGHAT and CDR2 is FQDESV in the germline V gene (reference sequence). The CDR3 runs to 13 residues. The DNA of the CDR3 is TGTGCCAGCAGCTTAGACCCAGGAGGTGGCTACACCTTC. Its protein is CASSLDPGGGYTF.

This CDR3 reads CATSSYTGGNSQAFF. The DNA for the CDR3 is TGTGCCACCAGCAGCTATACAGGGGGCAATTCGCAAGCTTTCTTT. The rearrangement links TRBV15 to TRBJ1-1, with TRBD1 matching 9 bases. Germline V gene sequence: CDR1 LNHNV, CDR2 YYDKDF (reference sequence). V dropped 3 bases and J dropped 9; count of bases not matched to a gene: 11. The CDR3 contains 15 residues.

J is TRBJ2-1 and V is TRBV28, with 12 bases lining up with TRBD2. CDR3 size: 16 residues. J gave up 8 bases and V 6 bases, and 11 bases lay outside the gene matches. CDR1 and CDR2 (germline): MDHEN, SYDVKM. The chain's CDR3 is CASRSLAGGGRYEQFF. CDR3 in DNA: TGTGCCAGCAGATCGCTAGCGGGAGGGGGGAGGTATGAGCAGTTCTTC.

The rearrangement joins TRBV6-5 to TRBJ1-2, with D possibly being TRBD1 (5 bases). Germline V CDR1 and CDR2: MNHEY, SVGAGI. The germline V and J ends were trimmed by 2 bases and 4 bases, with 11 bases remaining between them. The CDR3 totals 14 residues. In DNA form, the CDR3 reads TGTGCCAGCAGTTACGGCGGACACCCCTATGGCTACACCTTC. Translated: CASSYGGHPYGYTF.

The CDR3 DNA sequence: TGTGCCAGCAGCCTAGGACTAGCGGGAGATGTTGAGCAGTTCTTC. It specifies CASSLGLAGDVEQFF. The chain is built from TRBV7-7 and TRBJ2-1, with 13 bases identical to TRBD2. V trimming: 5 bases; J trimming: 9 bases; junction bases outside the gene matches: 7. CDR3 length: 15 amino acids. The germline V gene encodes CDR1 SSHAT and CDR2 FNYEAQ (reference sequence). Variable domain in full (rest from reference TRBV7-7 and TRBJ2-1): GAGVSQSPRYKVTKRGQDVTLRCDPISSHATLYWYQQALGQGPEFLTYFNYEAQPDKSGLPSDRFSAERPEGSISTLTIQRTEQRDSAMYRCASSLGLAGDVEQFFGPGTRLTVL.

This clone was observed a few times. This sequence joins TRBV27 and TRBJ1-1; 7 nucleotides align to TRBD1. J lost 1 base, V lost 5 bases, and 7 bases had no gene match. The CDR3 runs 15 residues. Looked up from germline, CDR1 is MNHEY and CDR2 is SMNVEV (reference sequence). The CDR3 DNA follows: TGTGCCAGCAGTGCGGACAGGCTTACGAACACTGAAGCTTTCTTT. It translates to CASSADRLTNTEAFF.

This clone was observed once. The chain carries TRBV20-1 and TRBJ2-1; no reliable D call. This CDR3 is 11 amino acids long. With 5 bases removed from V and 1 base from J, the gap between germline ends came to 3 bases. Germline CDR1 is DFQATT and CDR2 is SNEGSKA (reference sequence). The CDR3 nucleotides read TGCAGTGCTCCTTCCTACAATGAGCAGTTCTTC. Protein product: CSAPSYNEQFF.

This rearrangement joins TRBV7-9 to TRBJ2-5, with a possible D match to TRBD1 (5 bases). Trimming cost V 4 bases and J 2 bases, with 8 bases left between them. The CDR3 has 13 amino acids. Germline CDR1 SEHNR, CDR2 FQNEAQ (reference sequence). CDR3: CASSWGPQETQYF. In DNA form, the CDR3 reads TGTGCCAGCAGCTGGGGCCCGCAAGAGACCCAGTACTTC.

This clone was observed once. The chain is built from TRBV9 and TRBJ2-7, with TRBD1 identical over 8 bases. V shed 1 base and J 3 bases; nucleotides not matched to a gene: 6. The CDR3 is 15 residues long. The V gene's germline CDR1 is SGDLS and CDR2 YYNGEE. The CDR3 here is CASSVSGTGRYEQYF. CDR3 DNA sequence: TGTGCCAGCAGCGTATCCGGGACAGGCCGCTACGAGCAGTACTTC.

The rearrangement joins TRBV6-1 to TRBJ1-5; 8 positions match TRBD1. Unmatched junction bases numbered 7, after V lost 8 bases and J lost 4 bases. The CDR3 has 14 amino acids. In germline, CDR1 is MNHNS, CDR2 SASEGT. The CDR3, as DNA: TGTGCCAGCGGTTCGACAGGGGAAAATCAGCCCCAGCATTTT. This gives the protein CASGSTGENQPQHF.

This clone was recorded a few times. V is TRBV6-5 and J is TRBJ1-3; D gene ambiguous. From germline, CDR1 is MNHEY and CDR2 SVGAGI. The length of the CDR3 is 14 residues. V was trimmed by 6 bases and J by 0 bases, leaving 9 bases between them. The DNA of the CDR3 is TGTGCCAGCAGATTCGGGAGCTCTGGAAACACCATATATTTT. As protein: CASRFGSSGNTIYF.

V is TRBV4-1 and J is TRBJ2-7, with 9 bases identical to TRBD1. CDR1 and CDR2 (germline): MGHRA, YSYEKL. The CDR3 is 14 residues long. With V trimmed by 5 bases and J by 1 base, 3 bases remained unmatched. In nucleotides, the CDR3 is TGCGCCAGCAGCTGGGGACAGGGTTCCTACGAGCAGTACTTC. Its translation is CASSWGQGSYEQYF.

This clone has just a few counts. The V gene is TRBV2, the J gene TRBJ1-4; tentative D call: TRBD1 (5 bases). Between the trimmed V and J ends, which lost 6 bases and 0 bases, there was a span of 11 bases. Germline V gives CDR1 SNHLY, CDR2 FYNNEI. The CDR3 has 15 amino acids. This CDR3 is CASSGGPATNEKLFF. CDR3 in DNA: TGTGCCAGCAGCGGGGGACCGGCAACTAATGAAAAACTGTTTTTT.

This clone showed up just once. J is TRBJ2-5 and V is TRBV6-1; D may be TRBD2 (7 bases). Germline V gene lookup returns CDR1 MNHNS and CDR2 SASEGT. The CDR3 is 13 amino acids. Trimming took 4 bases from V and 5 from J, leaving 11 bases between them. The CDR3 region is CASSVGGAETQYF. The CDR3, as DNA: TGTGCCAGCAGTGTTGGGGGGGCGGAGACCCAGTACTTC.

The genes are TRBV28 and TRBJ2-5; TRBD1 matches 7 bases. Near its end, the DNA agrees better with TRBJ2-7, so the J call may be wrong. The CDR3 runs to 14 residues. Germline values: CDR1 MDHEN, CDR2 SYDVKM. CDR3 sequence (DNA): TGTGCCAGCAGTTATAGCAGGGGGATCAACGAGCAGTACTTC. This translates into CASSYSRGINEQYF.